A single sample is the source of the 25 T cell receptor beta chains below, sequenced in a study of blood T cell repertoires in COVID-19. TCRdb keeps only in-frame clones here, not all; method: immunoSEQ multiplex PCR. This table holds roughly 120,000 clones, around nine tenths found once. The source material was peripheral blood. These receptors originate from a woman aged 45-60 years with acute or convalescent COVID-19.

The chain is built from TRBV5-1 and TRBJ2-3, with D uncertain. Trimming took off 4 bases at V and 3 bases at J, with 6 bases between the two ends. The CDR3 consists of 12 residues. Germline-derived CDR1 and CDR2 are SGHRS and YFSETQ. The CDR3 sequence: CASSPGTDTQYF. In DNA, the CDR3 is TGCGCCAGCAGCCCCGGGACAGATACGCAGTATTTT.

The CDR3 spells CASSLGSPIAGNTIYF. CDR3 DNA: TGTGCCAGCAGCTTGGGGAGCCCCATAGCCGGAAACACCATATATTTT. The V gene is TRBV11-2, the J gene TRBJ1-3, with unresolved D. Trimming took off 3 bases at V and 4 bases at J, with 16 bases between the two ends. Germline V gene sequence: CDR1 SGHAT, CDR2 FQNNGV. The length of the CDR3 is 16 residues.

The chain employs TRBV19 and TRBJ1-1; TRBD1 matches 9 bases. Germline trimming cut 5 bases from V and 3 bases from J; bases unmatched to any gene: 10. Germline CDR1 LNHDA, CDR2 SQIVND (reference sequence). This CDR3 contains 16 residues. The CDR3: CASSPGTGYRDTEAFF. The CDR3 coding sequence is TGTGCCAGTAGTCCCGGGACAGGGTATCGGGACACTGAAGCTTTCTTT.

The chain uses TRBV3-1 (or the pseudogene TRBV3-2) and TRBJ2-1; 9 bases are shared with TRBD2. CDR1 and CDR2 (germline): LGHDT, YNNKEL (reference sequence). This CDR3 is built from 16 residues. The V gene end was trimmed by 1 base and the J gene end by 8 bases; junction bases not matched to a gene: 9. Written as DNA, the CDR3 is TGTGCCAGCAGCCAAGCTTTAGCGGGGGTGGGTCATGAGCAGTTCTTC. Translation gives CASSQALAGVGHEQFF.

This clone was detected only once. The chain links TRBV27 to TRBJ1-2; 9 bases map to TRBD1. This CDR3 is 14 amino acids long. Looked up from germline, CDR1 is MNHEY and CDR2 is SMNVEV (reference sequence). Trimming removed 6 bases from V and 8 bases from J; junction bases left unmatched: 10. The CDR3 coding sequence is TGTGCCAGCAGCCAGGGACAGGGTACGAGAGGCTACACCTTC. Its translation is CASSQGQGTRGYTF.

The table lists this clone with a count of one. This chain connects TRBV5-1 to TRBJ1-3; 9 bases line up with TRBD1. V gave up 4 bases and J gave up 1 base; unmatched junction bases: 9. The germline V gene has CDR1 SGHRS and CDR2 YFSETQ. This CDR3 region has 17 residues. The CDR3 reads CASSGNRGLPSGNTIYF. In DNA form, the CDR3 reads TGCGCCAGCAGCGGCAACAGGGGGCTCCCTTCTGGAAACACCATATATTTT.

The rearrangement joins TRBV9 to TRBJ1-1; D unresolved. This CDR3 has 15 residues. V was shortened by 0 bases and J by 2 bases, with 11 bases between the two germline ends. Looked up from germline, CDR1 is SGDLS and CDR2 is YYNGEE. CDR3 coding DNA: TGTGCCAGCAGCGTAGTAGGTTGGGCCAACACTGAAGCTTTCTTT. Residues: CASSVVGWANTEAFF.

The chain has TRBV2 and TRBJ2-1; 8 positions agree with TRBD2. V gave up 2 bases and J gave up 4 bases; unmatched junction bases: 7. Germline CDR1 is SNHLY and CDR2 is FYNNEI. The CDR3 runs 16 residues. The CDR3, as DNA: TGTGCCAGCAGTGAATGGGGTAGCGGGGAGTACAATGAGCAGTTCTTC. Encoded protein: CASSEWGSGEYNEQFF. The full variable domain, in which reference TRBV2 and TRBJ2-1 provide the parts outside the CDR3, is EPEVTQTPSHQVTQMGQEVILRCVPISNHLYFYWYRQILGQKVEFLVSFYNNEISEKSEIFDDQFSVERPDGSNFTLKIRSTKLEDSAMYFCASSEWGSGEYNEQFFGPGTRLTVL.

The chain combines TRBV19 with TRBJ2-1, with TRBD2 matching 8 bases. The CDR3 covers 16 residues. The J segment lost 6 bases and the V segment lost 5 bases, leaving 12 bases of the junction unmatched. Germline V lookup: CDR1 LNHDA, CDR2 SQIVND (reference sequence). In DNA form, the CDR3 reads TGTGCCAGTAGTCTTTTCTCCCGGACTAGCCTCAATGAGCAGTTCTTC. Translated: CASSLFSRTSLNEQFF.

V gene TRBV5-4 combines with J gene TRBJ2-7; 9 bases line up with TRBD1. The CDR3 covers 15 residues. Germline V gene lookup returns CDR1 SGHNT and CDR2 YYREEE (reference sequence). Trimming removed 3 bases from V and 6 bases from J; junction bases left unmatched: 10. The CDR3 region has the DNA TGTGCCAGCAGCTCCCCGGGACAGGGAACATCCGAGCAGTACTTC. Its translation is CASSSPGQGTSEQYF.

The chain recombines TRBV19 with TRBJ1-1; 8 bases fit TRBD1. CDR3 length: 15 residues. V dropped 1 base and J dropped 6; count of bases not matched to a gene: 7. Germline CDR1 is LNHDA and CDR2 is SQIVND (reference sequence). CDR3 amino acids: CASSIAVQGGSEAFF. CDR3 nucleotides: TGTGCCAGTAGTATAGCCGTACAGGGGGGGTCTGAAGCTTTCTTT.

The gene calls are TRBV7-8 and TRBJ2-7; D is unresolved. The V end lost 1 base, the J end lost 2 bases, and 9 bases lay between the germline ends. Germline lookup yields CDR1 SGHVS and CDR2 FQNEAQ. The CDR3 length is 14 residues. The CDR3 sequence is CASSLGGVTYEQYF. The DNA of the CDR3 is TGTGCCAGCAGCTTAGGAGGAGTCACCTACGAGCAGTACTTC.

The rearrangement joins TRBV14 to TRBJ1-2; D possibly corresponds to TRBD1 (5 bases). The CDR3 runs to 14 residues. V was shortened by 5 bases and J by 1 base, with 11 bases between the two germline ends. The germline gives CDR1 SGHDN, CDR2 FVKESK. DNA of the CDR3: TGTGCCAGCAGCACGTCGGGGGTTAACTATGGCTACACCTTC. Its protein product is CASSTSGVNYGYTF. The variable domain in full, with the rest retrieved from reference TRBV14 and TRBJ1-2, is EAGVTQFPSHSVIEKGQTVTLRCDPISGHDNLYWYRRVMGKEIKFLLHFVKESKQDESGMPNNRFLAERTGGTYSTLKVQPAELEDSGVYFCASSTSGVNYGYTFGSGTRLTVV.

The rearrangement uses TRBV6-5 and TRBJ2-7, with TRBD1 matching 7 bases. The junction had 6 bases not matched to a gene; V was cut back by 6 bases and J by 1 base. From germline, CDR1 is MNHEY and CDR2 SVGAGI. This CDR3 contains 14 residues. The CDR3 DNA reads TGTGCCAGCAGGCCCGGGACAGTGTCCTACGAGCAGTACTTC. This gives the protein CASRPGTVSYEQYF.

The chain employs TRBV5-1 and TRBJ1-2, with D hard to call. V lost 4 bases and J lost 1, with 11 bases in between. This CDR3 region has 14 residues. Germline CDR1 SGHRS, CDR2 YFSETQ. The CDR3 DNA is TGCGCCAGCAGCCCTGGAGCGCATAACTATGGCTACACCTTC. Translated, it gives CASSPGAHNYGYTF.

J is TRBJ2-1 and V is TRBV7-2; the D gene is possibly TRBD1 (5 bases). Germline CDR1 and CDR2: SGHTA and FQGNSA. The CDR3 runs 12 residues. V lost 1 base to trimming and J lost 13 bases, with 11 bases between them. DNA of the CDR3: TGTGCCAGCAGCTTAGGAAGACAGCGACAGTTCTTC. Its protein is CASSLGRQRQFF.

Details on this clone: The sample carries other DNA sequences with the same CDR3. The chain links TRBV7-2 to TRBJ2-5; 7 nucleotides agree with TRBD2. CDR1 is SGHTA, CDR2 FQGNSA, per germline. The CDR3 contains 13 residues. V was pared by 5 bases and J by 5 bases, with 5 bases of the junction left unmatched. CDR3 sequence reads: CASSLGGVETQYF. DNA of the CDR3: TGTGCCAGCAGCCTGGGGGGGGTGGAGACCCAGTACTTC.

The rearrangement joins TRBV15 to TRBJ2-3; possibly TRBD2 for D (5 bases). The V end was cut by 0 bases, the J end by 6 bases, with 10 bases between. Germline V CDR1 and CDR2: LNHNV, YYDKDF (reference sequence). This CDR3 has 14 amino acids. DNA of the CDR3: TGTGCCACCAGCAGAGATTTGTCGGGGGATACGCAGTATTTT. As protein: CATSRDLSGDTQYF.

This rearrangement joins TRBV19 to TRBJ2-1, with D possibly TRBD2 on 6 matching bases. Between the trimmed V and J ends, which lost 5 bases and 8 bases, there was a span of 19 bases. This CDR3 is built from 15 residues. Per germline, CDR1 LNHDA and CDR2 SQIVND (reference sequence). The CDR3 is CASSASSVGGYEQFF. The DNA of the CDR3 is TGTGCCAGTAGTGCCTCTAGCGTGGGCGGCTATGAGCAGTTCTTC.

This chain uses TRBV7-3 with TRBJ1-6, with D possibly being TRBD1 (6 bases). This CDR3 has 15 amino acids. V lost 2 bases, J lost 10 bases, and 15 bases lay in between. The germline CDR1 and CDR2 sequences are SGHTA and FQGTGA. Here the CDR3 DNA reads TGTGCCAGCAGCTTAGGAACAGGGTCACAATCACCCCTCCACTTT. Translated: CASSLGTGSQSPLHF.

This rearrangement joins TRBV12-5 to TRBJ2-1; TRBD1 might be the D (7 bases). This CDR3 has 14 amino acids. Per the germline V gene, CDR1 is LGHNT and CDR2 is FRNRAP. Trimming stripped 6 bases from V and 12 bases from J, with 21 bases between. CDR3 sequence: CASGAGTDLLGQFF. CDR3 DNA: TGTGCTAGTGGCGCGGGGACAGACCTTTTGGGGCAGTTCTTC. The variable domain in full, with the rest retrieved from reference TRBV12-5 and TRBJ2-1, is DARVTQTPRHKVTEMGQEVTMRCQPILGHNTVFWYRQTMMQGLELLAYFRNRAPLDDSGMPKDRFSAEMPDATLATLKIQPSEPRDSAVYFCASGAGTDLLGQFFGPGTRLTVL.

V and J are TRBV30 and TRBJ2-1; perhaps TRBD2 as D (5 bases). CDR1 and CDR2 (germline): GTSNPN, SVGIG (reference sequence). Deletions cut 4 bases from V and 10 bases from J, with 20 bases between. The CDR3 contains 14 residues. The CDR3 reads CAWKGDTLSAEQFF. The CDR3 nucleotides are TGTGCCTGGAAGGGAGATACCCTCAGCGCCGAGCAGTTCTTC.

CDR3 sequence: CASSSPRGTHYGYTF. CDR3 in DNA: TGCGCCAGCAGCTCCCCCCGAGGCACACACTATGGCTACACCTTC. The V and J genes are TRBV5-1 and TRBJ1-2; D is uncertain. This CDR3 is built from 15 residues. Germline values: CDR1 SGHRS, CDR2 YFSETQ. The V gene lost 3 bases and the J gene lost 3 bases, with 15 bases spanning the gap.

The chain recombines TRBV6-2 or TRBV6-3 with TRBJ1-1; 9 bases are shared with TRBD1. Germline-derived CDR1 and CDR2 are MNHEY and SVGEGT. V shed 2 bases and J 0 bases; nucleotides not matched to a gene: 10. This CDR3 comprises 18 residues. For the CDR3, the DNA is TGTGCCAGCAGTTACCGGCGGGACAGGGCCCAGATGAACACTGAAGCTTTCTTT. It encodes CASSYRRDRAQMNTEAFF.

This clone was counted only a few times. This chain joins TRBV6-6 and TRBJ1-5; 8 positions match TRBD1. Germline-derived CDR1 and CDR2 are MNHNY and SVGAGI (reference sequence). The CDR3 contains 14 residues. V trimming: 8 bases; J trimming: 9 bases; junction bases outside the gene matches: 12. This CDR3 is CASLEGQAMGPQHF. The CDR3 nucleotides are TGTGCCAGCCTGGAGGGACAGGCTATGGGGCCCCAGCATTTT.